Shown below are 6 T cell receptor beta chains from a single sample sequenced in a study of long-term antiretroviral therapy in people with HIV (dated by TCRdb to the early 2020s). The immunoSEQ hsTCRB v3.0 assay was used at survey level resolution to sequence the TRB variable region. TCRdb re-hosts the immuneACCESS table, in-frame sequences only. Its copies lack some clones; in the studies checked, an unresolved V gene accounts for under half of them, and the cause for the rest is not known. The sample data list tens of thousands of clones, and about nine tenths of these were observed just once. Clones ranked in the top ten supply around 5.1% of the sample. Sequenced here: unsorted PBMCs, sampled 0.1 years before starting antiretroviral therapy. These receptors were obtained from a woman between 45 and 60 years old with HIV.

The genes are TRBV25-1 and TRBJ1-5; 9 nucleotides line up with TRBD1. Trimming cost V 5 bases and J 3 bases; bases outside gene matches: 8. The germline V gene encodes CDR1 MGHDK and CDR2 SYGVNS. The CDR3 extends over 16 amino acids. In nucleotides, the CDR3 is TGTGCCAGCAGTACCCGGGACAGGGCTCACAATCAGCCCCAGCATTTT. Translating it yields CASSTRDRAHNQPQHF.

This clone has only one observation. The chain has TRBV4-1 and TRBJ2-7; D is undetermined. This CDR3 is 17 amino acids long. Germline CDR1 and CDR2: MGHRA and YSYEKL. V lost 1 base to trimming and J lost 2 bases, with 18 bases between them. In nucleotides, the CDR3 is TGCGCCAGCAGCCAAGTAGCTGGCGGTCGCCCCCCCTACGAGCAGTACTTC. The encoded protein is CASSQVAGGRPPYEQYF.

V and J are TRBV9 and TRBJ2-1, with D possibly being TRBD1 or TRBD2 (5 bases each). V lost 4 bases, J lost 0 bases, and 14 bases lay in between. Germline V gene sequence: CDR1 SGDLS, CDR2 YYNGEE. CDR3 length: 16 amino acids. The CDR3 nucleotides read TGTGCCAGCAGCCCTGGGGGTTTCCCCTCCTACAATGAGCAGTTCTTC. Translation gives CASSPGGFPSYNEQFF.

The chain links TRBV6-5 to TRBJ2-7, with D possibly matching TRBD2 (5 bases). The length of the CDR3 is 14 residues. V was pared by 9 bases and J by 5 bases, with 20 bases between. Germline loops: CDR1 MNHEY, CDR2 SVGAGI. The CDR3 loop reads CASCDPGESHEQYF. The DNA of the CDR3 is TGTGCCAGTTGCGACCCCGGGGAGTCCCACGAGCAGTACTTC.

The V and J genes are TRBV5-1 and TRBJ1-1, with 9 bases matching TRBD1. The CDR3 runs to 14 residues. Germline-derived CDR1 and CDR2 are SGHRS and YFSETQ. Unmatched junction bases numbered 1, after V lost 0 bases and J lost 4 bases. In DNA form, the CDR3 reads TGCGCCAGCAGCTTGGACAGGGGGCGCACTGAAGCTTTCTTT. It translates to CASSLDRGRTEAFF.

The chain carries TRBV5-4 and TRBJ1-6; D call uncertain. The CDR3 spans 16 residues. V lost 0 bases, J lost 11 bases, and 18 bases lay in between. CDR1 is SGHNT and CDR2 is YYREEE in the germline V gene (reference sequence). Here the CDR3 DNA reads TGTGCCAGCAGCTTGGGCCTCACCGGGCCCGAGGCACCCCTCCACTTT. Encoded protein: CASSLGLTGPEAPLHF.